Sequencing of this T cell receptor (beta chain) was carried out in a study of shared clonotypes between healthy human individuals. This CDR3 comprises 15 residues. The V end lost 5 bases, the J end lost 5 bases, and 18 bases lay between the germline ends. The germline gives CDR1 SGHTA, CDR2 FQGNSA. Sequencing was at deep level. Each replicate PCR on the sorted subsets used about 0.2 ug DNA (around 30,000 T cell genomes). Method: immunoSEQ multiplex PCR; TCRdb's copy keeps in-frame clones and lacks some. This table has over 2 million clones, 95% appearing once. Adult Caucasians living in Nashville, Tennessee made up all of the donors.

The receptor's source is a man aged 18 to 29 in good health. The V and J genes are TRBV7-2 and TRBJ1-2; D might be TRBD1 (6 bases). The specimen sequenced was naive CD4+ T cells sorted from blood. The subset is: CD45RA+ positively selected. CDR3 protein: CASSNILQGNYGYTF. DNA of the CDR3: TGTGCCAGCAGCAATATCCTCCAGGGGAATTATGGCTACACCTTC.